Shown below are 11 T cell receptor beta chains from a single sample sequenced in a study of cytomegalovirus exposure and HLA in healthy donors. PCR involved 60 Vbeta and 13 Jbeta primers. TCRdb keeps only in-frame clones here, not all; method: immunoSEQ multiplex PCR. This table has 55,000 to 70,000 clones, about 80% appearing once. The sample comprised PBMCs. The receptors derive from a middle-aged woman in good health and CMV-seronegative.

The chain combines TRBV5-4 with TRBJ2-1, with 7 bases fitting TRBD2. The J segment lost 0 bases and the V segment lost 4 bases, leaving 4 bases of the junction unmatched. The CDR3 has 15 amino acids. The germline V gene has CDR1 SGHNT and CDR2 YYREEE (reference sequence). The CDR3, as DNA: TGTGCCAGCAGCCGCACTAGCGCCTCCTACAATGAGCAGTTCTTC. It translates to CASSRTSASYNEQFF. Complete variable domain (other parts from reference TRBV5-4 and TRBJ2-1): ETGVTQSPTHLIKTRGQQVTLRCSSQSGHNTVSWYQQALGQGPQFIFQYYREEENGRGNFPPRFSGLQFPNYSSELNVNALELDDSALYLCASSRTSASYNEQFFGPGTRLTVL.

CDR3 sequence reads: CAWGGQGSQPQHF. CDR3 sequence (DNA): TGTGCCTGGGGGGGACAGGGTTCGCAGCCCCAGCATTTT. The chain combines TRBV30 with TRBJ1-5; 9 nucleotides line up with TRBD1. This CDR3 is built from 13 residues. Trimming took 5 bases from V and 7 from J; bases not matched to a gene: 6. The germline V gene encodes CDR1 GTSNPN and CDR2 SVGIG (reference sequence).

The chain is built from TRBV7-6 and TRBJ2-1, with 7 bases identical to TRBD1. This CDR3 region has 13 residues. V lost 2 bases, J lost 10 bases, and 5 bases stayed unmatched. Per germline, CDR1 SGHVS and CDR2 FNYEAQ. In nucleotides, the CDR3 is TGTGCCAGCAGCTTACGGACAGGAATCGAGCAGTTCTTC. Residues: CASSLRTGIEQFF. Full variable domain (missing parts from reference TRBV7-6 and TRBJ2-1): GAGVSQSPRYKVTKRGQDVALRCDPISGHVSLYWYRQALGQGPEFLTYFNYEAQQDKSGLPNDRFSAERPEGSISTLTIQRTEQRDSAMYRCASSLRTGIEQFFGPGTRLTVL.

This clone was seen a handful of times. The V call is TRBV5-4, the J call TRBJ2-6; 9 bases match TRBD1. The J segment lost 0 bases and the V segment lost 0 bases, leaving 4 bases of the junction unmatched. The CDR3 spans 18 residues. Per germline, CDR1 SGHNT and CDR2 YYREEE (reference sequence). CDR3 loop: CASSLAGQGLSGANVLTF. The CDR3 nucleotides read TGTGCCAGCAGCTTGGCGGGACAGGGCCTCTCTGGGGCCAACGTCCTGACTTTC.

This clone showed up just a few times. The chain uses TRBV7-2 and TRBJ2-3, with TRBD1 as a possible D gene (6 bases). V dropped 8 bases and J dropped 6 bases, with 15 bases sitting between them. This CDR3 comprises 13 residues. From germline, CDR1 is SGHTA and CDR2 FQGNSA. This CDR3 reads CASGQQGKDTQYF. The CDR3 nucleotides are TGTGCCAGCGGTCAACAGGGAAAGGATACGCAGTATTTT. Variable domain in full (rest from reference TRBV7-2 and TRBJ2-3): GAGVSQSPSNKVTEKGKDVELRCDPISGHTALYWYRQSLGQGLEFLIYFQGNSAPDKSGLPSDRFSAERTGGSVSTLTIQRTQQEDSAVYLCASGQQGKDTQYFGPGTRLTVL.

The gene calls are TRBV6-6 and TRBJ2-3; 13 nucleotides match TRBD2. The CDR3 covers 16 residues. The germline V gene has CDR1 MNHNY and CDR2 SVGAGI (reference sequence). V lost 2 bases to trimming and J lost 3 bases; unmatched junction nucleotides: 2. CDR3 residues: CASSYPTSGRTDTQYF. For the CDR3, the DNA is TGTGCCAGCAGTTACCCGACTAGCGGGAGGACAGATACGCAGTATTTT.

The gene calls are TRBV5-1 and TRBJ1-1, with TRBD1 as a possible D gene (5 bases). V gave up 0 bases and J gave up 0 bases, with 6 bases separating them. The germline V gene has CDR1 SGHRS and CDR2 YFSETQ. The CDR3 has 14 residues. CDR3 coding DNA: TGCGCCAGCAGCTTGGCCAGGGTGAACACTGAAGCTTTCTTT. Translation gives CASSLARVNTEAFF. The whole variable domain, remainder taken from reference TRBV5-1 and TRBJ1-1, is KAGVTQTPRYLIKTRGQQVTLSCSPISGHRSVSWYQQTPGQGLQFLFEYFSETQRNKGNFPGRFSGRQFSNSRSEMNVSTLELGDSALYLCASSLARVNTEAFFGQGTRLTVV.

The CDR3 sequence: CASKDRDRTQYF. In nucleotides, the CDR3 is TGTGCCAGCAAGGACAGGGATAGGACCCAGTACTTC. The rearrangement links TRBV5-6 to TRBJ2-5; 8 positions agree with TRBD1. J was trimmed by 7 bases and V by 6 bases; bases with no gene match: 5. This CDR3 contains 12 residues. The germline gives CDR1 SGHDT, CDR2 YYEEEE.

Comments on this clone: One end of the junction fails to match germline, which may point to a read error. The sample contains more than one DNA sequence encoding this CDR3. The rearrangement links TRBV7-2 to TRBJ2-2; 14 bases match TRBD2. The germline V gene encodes CDR1 SGHTA and CDR2 FQGNSA. CDR3 length: 17 amino acids. The CDR3 nucleotides are TGTGCCAGCAGCTTTCGACTAGCGGGAGGGGGGGGAGGGGAGTTGTTTTTT. This codes for CASSFRLAGGGGGELFF.

CDR3 region: CASSSTPSGRNEQFF. The DNA of the CDR3 is TGTGCCAGCAGTTCCACCCCATCCGGGAGGAATGAGCAGTTCTTC. The rearrangement uses TRBV27 and TRBJ2-1; 7 nucleotides match TRBD2. The CDR3 length is 15 residues. The junction had 10 bases not matched to a gene; V was cut back by 4 bases and J by 7 bases. The germline gives CDR1 MNHEY, CDR2 SMNVEV (reference sequence).

The chain employs TRBV10-3 and TRBJ2-2, with TRBD2 matching 13 bases. This CDR3 is built from 18 residues. CDR1 and CDR2 (germline): ENHRY, SYGVKD. J gave up 3 bases and V 8 bases, and 12 bases lay outside the gene matches. This CDR3 is CAIREGTSGNRDTGELFF. The CDR3 coding sequence is TGTGCCATCCGGGAGGGGACTAGCGGGAACAGGGACACCGGGGAGCTGTTTTTT.